These T cell receptor beta chains were read from a single sample in a study of cytomegalovirus exposure and HLA in healthy donors. The protocol was immunoSEQ multiplex PCR, while the TCRdb copy is restricted to in-frame clones and leaves out a portion. The table has around 50,000 clones, 70% to 80% seen once. The sample taken for sequencing was PBMCs. These receptors were collected from a man aged 25 to 40 in good health and CMV-seronegative. The conserved cysteine and the conserved F or W are not part of the CDR3 here.

TRBV18,ASSPLGQGNSNQPQH
TRBV19,ASSIGLAGRRITGELF
TRBV12-5,ASGLPSPLRGYT
TRBV29-1,SVVIRGSTDTQY
TRBV14,ASSQEIGQGKYFSTEAF
TRBV5-1,ASSSRGLNEKLF
TRBV18,ASSPTTEPEAF
TRBV5-6,ASRYAGVGGYT
TRBV10-1,ASSEGGLGTAF
TRBV20-1,SATKNPGAF
TRBV11-2,ASSSIRDRSNEQF
TRBV6-5,ASSYSAGGEQY
TRBV19,ASSSASAKVTDTQY
TRBV5-1,ASSLVGGHTGELF
TRBV7-2,ASSIDQRNTGELF
TRBV6-5,ASSYSYGQNYGYT
TRBV2,ASSSGTLTYEQY
TRBV7-8,ASSTSGALTDTQY
TRBV6-1,ASSVAGGSEQY
TRBV28,ASSFPGAGPNNEQF
TRBV4-1,ASSPKLAGGSYNEQF
TRBV7-9,ASSFLDRGRAGELF
TRBV15,ATSRGNLAGQETQY
TRBV5-4,ASSSPLLVTGELF
TRBV30,AWSPWGGNQPQH
TRBV5-6,ASSLVAGASYEQY
TRBV7-8,ASSPGLAPAYEQY
TRBV7-9,ASSDPPGKDTEAF
TRBV30,AWSVRRGRSNQPQH
TRBV11-2,ASSPGLVLGEQY
TRBV7-2,ASRPSGASGLSTQY
TRBV4-1,ASSQSISLASYEQY
TRBV2,ASSVVAQGAAGVMLYNEQF
TRBV6-4,ASSVGGGDTQY
TRBV5-6,ASSPHPGNAEQF
TRBV19,ASSMVGGTYEQY
TRBV9,ASSAGANTGELF
TRBV6-5,ASSSGQGFSEQY
TRBV4-2,ASSQDVPGGGTDTQY
TRBV15,ATSRDRVADTQY
TRBV19,ASSISSGGWYEQY
TRBV4-1,ASSQGWARGPHEQF
TRBV5-1,ASSGQGSPYEQY
TRBV5-1,ASNQDGGNTGELF
TRBV6-6,ASSYLETGYEQY
TRBV7-6,ASSLLGQRYNEQF
TRBV10-3,AMSQVLTGELF
TRBV4-1,ASSQTPSSTDTQY
TRBV6-5,ASSTTSGAYNEQF
TRBV30,AWSVPFGENTEAF
TRBV7-8,ASSWLGGGTEAF
TRBV5-6,ASSFVTGLDYEQY
TRBV4-1,ASSQENRVYTDTQY